Described below is a single TCR beta chain sequence and its context. TCRB transcripts that were expressed got sequenced, as all of the isolated RNA had been reverse transcribed. Libraries were prepared by immunoSEQ multiplex PCR; TCRdb keeps only in-frame clonotypes and omits some of them. The sample records 620,000 or so clones, around 15% being singletons. These data originate in a study of beta chain features in type 1 diabetes. As for the study in general: Patients and healthy donors were similar in age, gender and cell yields.

The sequencing input was naive CD4+ T cells from blood. This receptor was obtained from a man in his late teens or twenties in good health.

The CDR3 protein is CASSPGTGNYEQYF. The DNA of the CDR3 is TGTGCCAGCAGCCCCGGGACAGGAAACTACGAGCAGTACTTC. This chain connects TRBV7-3 to TRBJ2-7; 8 bases map to TRBD1. This CDR3 region has 14 residues. Germline CDR1 reads SGHTA; CDR2 reads FQGTGA. The V and J ends lost 5 bases and 3 bases, in that order; junction bases with no gene match: 6.